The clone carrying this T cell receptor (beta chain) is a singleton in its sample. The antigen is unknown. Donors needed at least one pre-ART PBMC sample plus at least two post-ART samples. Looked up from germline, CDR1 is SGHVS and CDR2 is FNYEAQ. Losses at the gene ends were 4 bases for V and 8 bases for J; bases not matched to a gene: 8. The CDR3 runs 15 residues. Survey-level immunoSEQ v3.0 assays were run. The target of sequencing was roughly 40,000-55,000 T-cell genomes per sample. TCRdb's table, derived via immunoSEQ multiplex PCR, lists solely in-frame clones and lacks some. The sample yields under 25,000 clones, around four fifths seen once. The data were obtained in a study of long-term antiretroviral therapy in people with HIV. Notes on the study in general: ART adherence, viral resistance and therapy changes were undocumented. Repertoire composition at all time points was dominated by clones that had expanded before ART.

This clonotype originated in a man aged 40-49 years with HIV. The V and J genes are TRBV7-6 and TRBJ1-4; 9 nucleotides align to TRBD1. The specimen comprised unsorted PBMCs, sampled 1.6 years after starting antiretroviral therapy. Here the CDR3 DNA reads TGTGCCAGCAGCTCCCACAGGGGGCTTGAAGAAAAACTGTTTTTT. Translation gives CASSSHRGLEEKLFF.